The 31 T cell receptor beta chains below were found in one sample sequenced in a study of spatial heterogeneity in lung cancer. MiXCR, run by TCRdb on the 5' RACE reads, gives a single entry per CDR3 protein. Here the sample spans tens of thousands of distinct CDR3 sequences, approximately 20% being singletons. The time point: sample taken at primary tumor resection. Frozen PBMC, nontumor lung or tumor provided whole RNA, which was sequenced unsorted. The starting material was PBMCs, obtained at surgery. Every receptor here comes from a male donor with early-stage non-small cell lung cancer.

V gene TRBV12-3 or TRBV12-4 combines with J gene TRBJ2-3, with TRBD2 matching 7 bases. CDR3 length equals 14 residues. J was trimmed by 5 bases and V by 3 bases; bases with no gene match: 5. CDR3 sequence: CASSFAAGEDTQYF. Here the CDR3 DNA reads TGTGCCAGCAGTTTCGCTGCGGGGGAAGATACGCAGTATTTT.

In DNA, the CDR3 is TGTGCCAGCAGCCAAGATTCGGACGGAGCCTACGAGCAGTACTTC. Its protein is CASSQDSDGAYEQYF. V is TRBV4-2 and J is TRBJ2-7; D remains ambiguous. The CDR3 length is 15 residues. V lost 0 bases and J lost 2, with 11 bases in between. From germline, CDR1 is LGHNA and CDR2 YNFKEQ.

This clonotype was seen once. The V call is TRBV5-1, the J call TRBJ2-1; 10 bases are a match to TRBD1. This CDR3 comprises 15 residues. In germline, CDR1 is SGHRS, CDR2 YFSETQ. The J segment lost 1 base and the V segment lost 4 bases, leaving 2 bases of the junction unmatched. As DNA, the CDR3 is TGCGCCAGCAGCGACAGGGGGCAATCCTACAATGAGCAGTTCTTC. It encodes CASSDRGQSYNEQFF.

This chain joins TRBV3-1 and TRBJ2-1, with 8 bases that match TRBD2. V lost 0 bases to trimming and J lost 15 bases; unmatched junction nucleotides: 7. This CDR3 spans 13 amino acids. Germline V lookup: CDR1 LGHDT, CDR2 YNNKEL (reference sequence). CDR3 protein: CASSQDTGTRAFF. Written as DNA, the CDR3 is TGTGCCAGCAGCCAAGATACCGGGACTAGGGCGTTCTTC.

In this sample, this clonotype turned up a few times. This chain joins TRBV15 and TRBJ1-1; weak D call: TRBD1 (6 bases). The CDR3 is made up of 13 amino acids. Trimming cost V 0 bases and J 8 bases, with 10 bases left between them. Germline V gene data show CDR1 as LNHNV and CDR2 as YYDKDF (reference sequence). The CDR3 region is CATSRDPTGEAFF. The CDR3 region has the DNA TGTGCCACCAGCAGAGATCCCACAGGGGAAGCTTTCTTT.

CDR3 coding DNA: TGCAGTGCCGTAAAGGGCGAGAAAGAGCAGTACTTC. This gives the protein CSAVKGEKEQYF. The chain employs TRBV20-1 and TRBJ2-7; D gene unclear. CDR3 length: 12 residues. Germline V gene sequence: CDR1 DFQATT, CDR2 SNEGSKA (reference sequence). V gave up 6 bases and J gave up 7 bases, with 16 bases separating them.

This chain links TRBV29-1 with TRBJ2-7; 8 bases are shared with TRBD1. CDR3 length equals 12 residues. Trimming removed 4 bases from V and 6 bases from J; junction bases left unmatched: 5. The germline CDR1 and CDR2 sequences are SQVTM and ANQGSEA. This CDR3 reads CSVAQGASEQYF. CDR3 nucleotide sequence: TGCAGCGTTGCCCAGGGGGCCTCCGAGCAGTACTTC.

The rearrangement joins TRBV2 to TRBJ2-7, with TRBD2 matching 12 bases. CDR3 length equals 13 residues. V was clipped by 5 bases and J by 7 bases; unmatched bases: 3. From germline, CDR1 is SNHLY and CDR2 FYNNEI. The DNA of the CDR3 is TGTGCCAGCAGTTTACTAGCGGGAGGTGAGCAGTACTTC. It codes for CASSLLAGGEQYF. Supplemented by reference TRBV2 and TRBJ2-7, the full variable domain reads EPEVTQTPSHQVTQMGQEVILRCVPISNHLYFYWYRQILGQKVEFLVSFYNNEISEKSEIFDDQFSVERPDGSNFTLKIRSTKLEDSAMYFCASSLLAGGEQYFGPGTRLTVT.

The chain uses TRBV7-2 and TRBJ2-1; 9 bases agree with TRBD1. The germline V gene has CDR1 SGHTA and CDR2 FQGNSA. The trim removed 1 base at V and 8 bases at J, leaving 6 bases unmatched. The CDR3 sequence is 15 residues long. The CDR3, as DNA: TGTGCCAGCAGCTTAGAGGGGACAGGGTTCCATGAGCAGTTCTTC. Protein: CASSLEGTGFHEQFF.

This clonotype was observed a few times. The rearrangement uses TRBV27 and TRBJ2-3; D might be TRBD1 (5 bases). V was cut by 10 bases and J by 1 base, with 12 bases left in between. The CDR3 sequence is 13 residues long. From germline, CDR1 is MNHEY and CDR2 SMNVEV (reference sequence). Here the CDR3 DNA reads TGTGCCACCCTTGGACAACGCACAGATACGCAGTATTTT. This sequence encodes CATLGQRTDTQYF.

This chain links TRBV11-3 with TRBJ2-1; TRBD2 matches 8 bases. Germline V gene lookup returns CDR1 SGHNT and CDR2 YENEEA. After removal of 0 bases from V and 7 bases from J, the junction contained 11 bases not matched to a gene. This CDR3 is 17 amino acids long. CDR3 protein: CASSLDSLVAGSNEQFF. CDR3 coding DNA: TGTGCCAGCAGCTTAGATAGTTTGGTAGCGGGGTCGAATGAGCAGTTCTTC. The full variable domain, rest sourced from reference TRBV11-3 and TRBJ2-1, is EAGVVQSPRYKIIEKKQPVAFWCNPISGHNTLYWYLQNLGQGPELLIRYENEEAVDDSQLPKDRFSAERLKGVDSTLKIQPAELGDSAVYLCASSLDSLVAGSNEQFFGPGTRLTVL.

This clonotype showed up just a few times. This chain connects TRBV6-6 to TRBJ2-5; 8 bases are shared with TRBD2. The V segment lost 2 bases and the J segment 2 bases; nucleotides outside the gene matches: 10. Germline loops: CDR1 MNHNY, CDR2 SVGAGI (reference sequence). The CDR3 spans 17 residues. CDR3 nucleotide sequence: TGTGCCAGCAGTTACCCTTCGGGGAGCGGGGGACAAGAGACCCAGTACTTC. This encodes CASSYPSGSGGQETQYF.

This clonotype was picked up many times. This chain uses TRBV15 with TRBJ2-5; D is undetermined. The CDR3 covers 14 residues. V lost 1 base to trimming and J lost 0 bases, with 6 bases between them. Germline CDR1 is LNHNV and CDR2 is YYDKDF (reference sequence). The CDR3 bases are TGTGCCACCAGCAGAGCGGAAAACCAAGAGACCCAGTACTTC. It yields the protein CATSRAENQETQYF.

The CDR3: CAISELTQLTPNYGYTF. Here the CDR3 DNA reads TGTGCCATCAGTGAATTGACACAACTAACTCCAAACTATGGCTACACCTTC. The chain employs TRBV10-3 and TRBJ1-2; D unresolved. Trimming shortened V by 3 bases and J by 2 bases, and 19 bases separated the two germline ends. CDR3 length equals 17 residues. Germline V CDR1 and CDR2: ENHRY, SYGVKD.

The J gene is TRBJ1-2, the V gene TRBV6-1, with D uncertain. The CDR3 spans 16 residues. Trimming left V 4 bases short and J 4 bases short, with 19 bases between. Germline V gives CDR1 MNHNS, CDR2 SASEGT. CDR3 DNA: TGTGCCAGCAGTGCTCTTTTAGGAGGCACCTCCTATGGCTACACCTTC. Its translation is CASSALLGGTSYGYTF.

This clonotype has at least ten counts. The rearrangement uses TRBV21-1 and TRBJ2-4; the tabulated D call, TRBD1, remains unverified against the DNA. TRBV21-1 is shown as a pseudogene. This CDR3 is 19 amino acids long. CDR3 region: CASTAPGQEELLAKNIQYF. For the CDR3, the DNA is TGTGCCAGCACCGCACCGGGACAAGAAGAATTGCTAGCCAAAAACATTCAGTACTTC.

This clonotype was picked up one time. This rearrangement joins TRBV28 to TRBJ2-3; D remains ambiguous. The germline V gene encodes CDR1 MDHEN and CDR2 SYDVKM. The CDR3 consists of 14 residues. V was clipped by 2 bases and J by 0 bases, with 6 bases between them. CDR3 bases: TGTGCCAGCAGTTTACTGACTAGCACAGATACGCAGTATTTT. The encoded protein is CASSLLTSTDTQYF.

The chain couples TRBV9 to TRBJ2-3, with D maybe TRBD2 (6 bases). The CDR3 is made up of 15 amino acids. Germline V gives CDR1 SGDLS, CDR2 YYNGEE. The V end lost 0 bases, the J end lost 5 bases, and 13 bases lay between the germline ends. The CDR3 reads CASSVEVAVGDTQYF. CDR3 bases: TGTGCCAGCAGCGTAGAGGTAGCGGTGGGAGATACGCAGTATTTT.

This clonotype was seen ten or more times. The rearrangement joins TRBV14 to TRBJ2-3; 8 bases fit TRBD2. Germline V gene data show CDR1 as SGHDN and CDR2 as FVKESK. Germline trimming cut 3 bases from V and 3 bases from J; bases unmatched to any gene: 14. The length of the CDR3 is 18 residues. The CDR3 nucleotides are TGTGCCAGCAGCCAGTATACGGGAGGGACCGCTTTTACAGATACGCAGTATTTT. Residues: CASSQYTGGTAFTDTQYF. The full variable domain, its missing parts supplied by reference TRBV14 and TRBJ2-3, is EAGVTQFPSHSVIEKGQTVTLRCDPISGHDNLYWYRRVMGKEIKFLLHFVKESKQDESGMPNNRFLAERTGGTYSTLKVQPAELEDSGVYFCASSQYTGGTAFTDTQYFGPGTRLTVL.

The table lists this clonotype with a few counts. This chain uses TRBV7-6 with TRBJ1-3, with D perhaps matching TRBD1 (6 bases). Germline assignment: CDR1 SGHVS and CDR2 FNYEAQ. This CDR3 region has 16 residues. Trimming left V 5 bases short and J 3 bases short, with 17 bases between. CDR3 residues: CASSPPGAGGGNTIYF. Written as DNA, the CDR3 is TGTGCCAGCAGCCCTCCGGGGGCGGGCGGTGGAAACACCATATATTTT.

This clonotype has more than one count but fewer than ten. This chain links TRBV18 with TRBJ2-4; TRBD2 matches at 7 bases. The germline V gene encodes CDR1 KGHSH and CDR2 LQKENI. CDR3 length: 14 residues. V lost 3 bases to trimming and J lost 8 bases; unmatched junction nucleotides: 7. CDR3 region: CASSPQSGEDIQYF. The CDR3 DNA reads TGTGCCAGCTCACCCCAGAGCGGGGAGGACATTCAGTACTTC.

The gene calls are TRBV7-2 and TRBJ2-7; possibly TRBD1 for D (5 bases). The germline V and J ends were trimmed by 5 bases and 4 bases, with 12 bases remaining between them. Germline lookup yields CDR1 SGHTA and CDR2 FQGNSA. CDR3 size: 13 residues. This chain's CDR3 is CASSRNRGYEQYF. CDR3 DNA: TGTGCCAGCAGCAGAAATAGGGGTTACGAGCAGTACTTC.

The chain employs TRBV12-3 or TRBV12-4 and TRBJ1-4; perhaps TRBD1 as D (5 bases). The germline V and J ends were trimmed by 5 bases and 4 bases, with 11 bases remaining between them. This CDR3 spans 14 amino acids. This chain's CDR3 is CASSGTGRNEKLFF. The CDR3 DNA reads TGTGCCAGCAGTGGAACAGGCCGTAATGAAAAACTGTTTTTT.

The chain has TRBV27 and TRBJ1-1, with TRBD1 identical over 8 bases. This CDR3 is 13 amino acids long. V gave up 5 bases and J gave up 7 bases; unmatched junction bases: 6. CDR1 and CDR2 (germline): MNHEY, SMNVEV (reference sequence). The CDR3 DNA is TGTGCCAGCAGTCTACTCGGACAGGGTGAAGCTTTCTTT. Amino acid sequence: CASSLLGQGEAFF.

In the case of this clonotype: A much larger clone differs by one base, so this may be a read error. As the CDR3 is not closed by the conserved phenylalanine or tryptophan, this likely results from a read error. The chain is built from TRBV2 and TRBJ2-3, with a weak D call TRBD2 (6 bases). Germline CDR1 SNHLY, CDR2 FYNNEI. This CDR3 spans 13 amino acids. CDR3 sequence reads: CAVQSGGTDTQYL. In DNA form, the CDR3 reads TGTGCTGTCCAGTCGGGAGGCACAGATACGCAGTATTTG.

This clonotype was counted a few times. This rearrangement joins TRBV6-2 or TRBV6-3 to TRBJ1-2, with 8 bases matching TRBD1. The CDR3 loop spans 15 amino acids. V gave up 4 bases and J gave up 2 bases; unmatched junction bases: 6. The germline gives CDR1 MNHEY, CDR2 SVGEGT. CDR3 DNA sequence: TGTGCCAGCAGTTCCGGGACAGGACTAAACTATGGCTACACCTTC. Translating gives CASSSGTGLNYGYTF.

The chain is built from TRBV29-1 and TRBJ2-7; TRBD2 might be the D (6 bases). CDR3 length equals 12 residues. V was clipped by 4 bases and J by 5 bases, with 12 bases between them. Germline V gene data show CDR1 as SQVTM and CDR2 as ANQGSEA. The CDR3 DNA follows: TGCAGCGTTGGGAGGAGGGAAAACGAGCAGTACTTC. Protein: CSVGRRENEQYF.

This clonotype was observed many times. CDR3 residues: CAISEAQGLASEQFF. DNA for the CDR3: TGTGCCATCAGTGAGGCTCAAGGACTAGCAAGCGAGCAGTTCTTC. This sequence joins TRBV10-3 and TRBJ2-1, with 8 nucleotides matching TRBD2. Germline assignment: CDR1 ENHRY and CDR2 SYGVKD. The CDR3 length is 15 residues. J lost 10 bases, V lost 2 bases, and 10 bases had no gene match.

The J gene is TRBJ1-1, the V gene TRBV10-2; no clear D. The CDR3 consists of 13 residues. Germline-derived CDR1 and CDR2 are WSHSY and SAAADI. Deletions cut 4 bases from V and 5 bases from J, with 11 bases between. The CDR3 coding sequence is TGCGCCAGCAGTGGAGCCAGCAGGACTGAAGCTTTCTTT. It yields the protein CASSGASRTEAFF.

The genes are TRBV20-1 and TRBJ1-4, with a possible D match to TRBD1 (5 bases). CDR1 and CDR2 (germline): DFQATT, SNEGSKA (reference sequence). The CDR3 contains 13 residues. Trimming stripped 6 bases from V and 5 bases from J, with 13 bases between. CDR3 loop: CSAEQDLNEKLFF. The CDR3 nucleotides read TGCAGTGCAGAACAGGACCTGAATGAAAAACTGTTTTTT.

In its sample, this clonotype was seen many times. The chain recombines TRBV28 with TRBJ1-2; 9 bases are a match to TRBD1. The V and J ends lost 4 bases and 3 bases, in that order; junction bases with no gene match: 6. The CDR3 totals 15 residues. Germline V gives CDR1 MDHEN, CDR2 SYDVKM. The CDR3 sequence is CASSSGTGSDYGYTF. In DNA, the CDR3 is TGTGCCAGCAGTTCTGGGACAGGGAGCGACTATGGCTACACCTTC.